The 10 T cell receptor beta chains reported below all come from one sample, sequenced in a study of T cells in Graves' hyperthyroidism and ophthalmopathy. Amplified TCR beta CDR3 regions derived from RNA transcripts. RT-PCR in the first round (using the HTBI primer set) targeted the TCR CDR3. MiXCR, run by TCRdb on the multiplex PCR reads, gives a single entry per CDR3 protein. The table includes over 250,000 distinct CDR3 sequences, approximately 14% detected once. The sequenced sample consisted of blood. All receptors come from a woman aged 40 to 50 with Graves' ophthalmopathy.

This clonotype appeared many times. CDR3 residues: CASSTGWEAFF. CDR3 nucleotides: TGTGCCAGCAGTACCGGATGGGAAGCTTTCTTT. The V and J genes are TRBV27 and TRBJ1-1; the D is unclear. The CDR3 is made up of 11 amino acids. Trimming pared 5 bases from V and 8 bases from J, leaving 9 bases between. CDR1 and CDR2 from the germline V gene are MNHEY and SMNVEV (reference sequence).

This clonotype was seen many times. The chain employs TRBV6-9 and TRBJ1-1; maybe TRBD1 (5 bases). The V gene's germline CDR1 is MNHGY and CDR2 SVAAGI. This CDR3 contains 20 residues. The V gene lost 0 bases and the J gene lost 0 bases, with 23 bases spanning the gap. CDR3 in DNA: TGTGCCAGCAGTTATTCCCTGGGGGTAGGGGAAAAAAGGATGAACACTGAAGCTTTCTTT. It is translated as CASSYSLGVGEKRMNTEAFF.

Comments on this clonotype: Since no conserved phenylalanine or tryptophan closes the CDR3, a read error is the likely cause. The chain links TRBV5-1 to TRBJ1-1, with 8 nucleotides matching TRBD1. From germline, CDR1 is SGHRS and CDR2 YFSETQ. CDR3 length: 14 amino acids. The CDR3 bases are TGCGCGAGCAGCCGGGACAGGATGGACACTGAAGCTTTCCTT. Translation gives CASSRDRMDTEAFL.

This clonotype has at least ten counts. This sequence joins TRBV19 and TRBJ2-1, with TRBD1 matching over 7 bases. From germline, CDR1 is LNHDA and CDR2 SQIVND (reference sequence). This CDR3 spans 13 amino acids. J gave up 6 bases and V 3 bases, and 2 bases lay outside the gene matches. DNA of the CDR3: TGTGCCAGTAGTATCTGGGACAGCAATGAGCAGTTCTTC. This sequence encodes CASSIWDSNEQFF.

The V gene is TRBV25-1, the J gene TRBJ1-6; 8 nucleotides line up with TRBD1. Germline CDR1 and CDR2: MGHDK and SYGVNS. The CDR3 is 13 residues long. Germline trimming cut 6 bases from V and 8 bases from J; bases unmatched to any gene: 3. CDR3 coding DNA: TGTGCCAGCAGGGACAGGGACCATTCACCCCTCCACTTT. This sequence encodes CASRDRDHSPLHF.

As concerns this clonotype: A much larger clone differs by one base, so this may be a read error. The genes are TRBV20-1 and TRBJ1-6, with D unclear. This CDR3 has 15 residues. From germline, CDR1 is DFQATT and CDR2 SNEGSKA (reference sequence). Trimming shortened V by 6 bases and J by 11 bases, and 23 bases separated the two germline ends. CDR3 sequence reads: CSAPSREGSSPPLHF. The CDR3 nucleotides are TGCAGTGCCCCGAGTCGGGAGGGTTCAAGTCCACCCCTCCACTTT.

This clonotype has a count of ten or more. The chain recombines TRBV14 with TRBJ2-1; D gene uncertain. Looked up from germline, CDR1 is SGHDN and CDR2 is FVKESK. Trimming shortened V by 4 bases and J by 4 bases, and 11 bases separated the two germline ends. The CDR3 is made up of 14 amino acids. The CDR3 sequence is CASSRPGIYNEQFF. Written as DNA, the CDR3 is TGTGCCAGCAGCCGCCCAGGTATTTACAATGAGCAGTTCTTC.

This clonotype was counted at least ten times. The chain is built from TRBV2 and TRBJ2-1; D remains ambiguous. Trimming took 1 base from V and 0 from J, leaving 13 bases between them. The CDR3 is made up of 17 amino acids. The germline CDR1 and CDR2 sequences are SNHLY and FYNNEI. The CDR3 loop reads CASSEVSHQVSYNEQFF. CDR3 DNA: TGTGCCAGCAGTGAAGTCTCCCACCAGGTCTCCTACAATGAGCAGTTCTTC.

This chain uses TRBV5-1 with TRBJ2-5; 7 bases agree with TRBD2. The junction had 4 bases not matched to a gene; V was cut back by 4 bases and J by 1 base. Germline CDR1 and CDR2: SGHRS and YFSETQ. There are 14 residues in the CDR3. For the CDR3, the DNA is TGCGCCAGCAGCCGAAGGACTAGCCAAGAGACCCAGTACTTC. Encoded protein: CASSRRTSQETQYF.

This clonotype was detected a few times. This chain joins TRBV9 and TRBJ1-6; D is perhaps TRBD1 (6 bases). The CDR3 covers 15 residues. Germline CDR1 reads SGDLS; CDR2 reads YYNGEE. The V gene lost 0 bases and the J gene lost 11 bases, with 15 bases spanning the gap. CDR3 protein: CASSVAPQGPAPLHF. CDR3 bases: TGTGCCAGCAGCGTAGCTCCACAGGGTCCCGCACCCCTCCACTTT.